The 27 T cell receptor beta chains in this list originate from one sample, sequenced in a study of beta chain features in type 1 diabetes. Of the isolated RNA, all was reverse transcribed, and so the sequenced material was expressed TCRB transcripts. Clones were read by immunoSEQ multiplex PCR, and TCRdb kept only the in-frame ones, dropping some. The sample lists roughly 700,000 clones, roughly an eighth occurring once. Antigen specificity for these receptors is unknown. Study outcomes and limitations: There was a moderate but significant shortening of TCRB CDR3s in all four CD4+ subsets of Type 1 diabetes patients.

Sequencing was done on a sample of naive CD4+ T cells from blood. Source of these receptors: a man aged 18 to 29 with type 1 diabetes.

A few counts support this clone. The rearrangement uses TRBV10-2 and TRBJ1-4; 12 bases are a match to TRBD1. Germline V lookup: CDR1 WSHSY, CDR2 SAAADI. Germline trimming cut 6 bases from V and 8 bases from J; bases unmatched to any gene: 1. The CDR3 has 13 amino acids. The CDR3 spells CASRGTGGEKLFF. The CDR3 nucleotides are TGCGCCAGCAGGGGGACAGGGGGCGAAAAACTGTTTTTT.

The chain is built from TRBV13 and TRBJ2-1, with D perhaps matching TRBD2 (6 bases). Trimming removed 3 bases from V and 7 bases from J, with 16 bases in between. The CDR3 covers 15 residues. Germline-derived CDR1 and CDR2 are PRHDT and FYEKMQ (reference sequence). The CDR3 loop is CASSFGESGRNEQFF. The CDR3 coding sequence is TGTGCCAGCAGCTTCGGTGAATCGGGGAGGAATGAGCAGTTCTTC.

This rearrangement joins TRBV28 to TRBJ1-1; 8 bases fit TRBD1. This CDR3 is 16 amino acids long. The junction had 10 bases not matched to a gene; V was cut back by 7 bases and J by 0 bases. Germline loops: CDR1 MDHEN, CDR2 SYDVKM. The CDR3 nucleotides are TGTGCCAGCAAGGACAGGGCTCGACGAATGAACACTGAAGCTTTCTTT. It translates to CASKDRARRMNTEAFF.

The CDR3 protein is CASSVGGQGASLGGYTF. DNA of the CDR3: TGTGCCAGCAGCGTAGGGGGACAGGGGGCGTCCCTTGGTGGCTACACCTTC. The rearrangement joins TRBV9 to TRBJ1-2; 12 bases line up with TRBD1. V lost 0 bases, J lost 7 bases, and 10 bases stayed unmatched. CDR1 is SGDLS and CDR2 is YYNGEE in the germline V gene. The CDR3 loop spans 17 amino acids. The full variable domain, with the rest looked up from reference TRBV9 and TRBJ1-2, is DSGVTQTPKHLITATGQRVTLRCSPRSGDLSVYWYQQSLDQGLQFLIQYYNGEERAKGNILERFSAQQFPDLHSELNLSSLELGDSALYFCASSVGGQGASLGGYTFGSGTRLTVV.

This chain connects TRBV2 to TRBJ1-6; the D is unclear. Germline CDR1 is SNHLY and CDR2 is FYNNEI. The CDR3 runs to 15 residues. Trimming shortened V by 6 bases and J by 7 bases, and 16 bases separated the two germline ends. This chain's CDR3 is CASSFDRDRNSPLHF. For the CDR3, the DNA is TGTGCCAGCAGCTTTGACCGGGATCGGAATTCACCCCTCCACTTT.

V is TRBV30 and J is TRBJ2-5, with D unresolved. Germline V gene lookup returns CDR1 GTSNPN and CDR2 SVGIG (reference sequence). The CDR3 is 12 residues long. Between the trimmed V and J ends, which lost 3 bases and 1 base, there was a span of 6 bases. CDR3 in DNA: TGTGCCTGGAGGGGCATCCAAGAGACCCAGTACTTC. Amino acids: CAWRGIQETQYF.

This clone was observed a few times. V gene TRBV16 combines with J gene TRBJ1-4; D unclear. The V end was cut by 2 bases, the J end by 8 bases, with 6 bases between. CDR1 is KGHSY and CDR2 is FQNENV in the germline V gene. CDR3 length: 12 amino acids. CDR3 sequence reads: CASSQSGEKLFF. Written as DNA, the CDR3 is TGTGCCAGCAGCCAAAGCGGCGAAAAACTGTTTTTT.

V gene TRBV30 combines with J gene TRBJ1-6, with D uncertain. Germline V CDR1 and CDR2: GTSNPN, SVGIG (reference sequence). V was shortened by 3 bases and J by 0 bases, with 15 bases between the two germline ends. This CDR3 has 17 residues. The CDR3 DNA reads TGTGCCTGGAGCATCATGAGAACAGTCTCCTATAATTCACCCCTCCACTTT. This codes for CAWSIMRTVSYNSPLHF.

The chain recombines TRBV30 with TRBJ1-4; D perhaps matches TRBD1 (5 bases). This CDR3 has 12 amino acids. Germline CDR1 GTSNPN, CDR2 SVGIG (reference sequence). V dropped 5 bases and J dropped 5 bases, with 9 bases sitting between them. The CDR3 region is CAWDEGNEKLFF. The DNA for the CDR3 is TGTGCCTGGGATGAGGGGAATGAAAAACTGTTTTTT.

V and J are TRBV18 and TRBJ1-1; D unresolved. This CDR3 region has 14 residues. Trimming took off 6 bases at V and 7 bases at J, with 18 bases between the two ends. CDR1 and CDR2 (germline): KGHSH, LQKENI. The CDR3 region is CASSGRRAVNEAFF. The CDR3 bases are TGTGCCAGCTCCGGGAGGAGGGCGGTTAATGAAGCTTTCTTT.

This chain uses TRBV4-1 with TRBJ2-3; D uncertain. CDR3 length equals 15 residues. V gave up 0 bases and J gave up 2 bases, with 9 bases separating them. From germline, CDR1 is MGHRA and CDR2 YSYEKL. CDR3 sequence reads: CASSQDKLVTDTQYF. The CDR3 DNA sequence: TGCGCCAGCAGCCAAGATAAGTTGGTCACAGATACGCAGTATTTT.

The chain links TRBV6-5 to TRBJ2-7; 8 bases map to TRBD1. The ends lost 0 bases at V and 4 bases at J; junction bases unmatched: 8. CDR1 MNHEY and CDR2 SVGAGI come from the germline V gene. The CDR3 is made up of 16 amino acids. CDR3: CASSYSVQGATYEQYF. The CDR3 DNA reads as TGTGCCAGCAGTTACTCGGTTCAGGGGGCGACGTACGAGCAGTACTTC.

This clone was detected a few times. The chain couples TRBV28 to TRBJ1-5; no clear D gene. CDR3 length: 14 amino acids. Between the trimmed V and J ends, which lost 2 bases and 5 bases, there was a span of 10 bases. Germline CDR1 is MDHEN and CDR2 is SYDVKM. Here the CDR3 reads CASSLNPRDQPQHF. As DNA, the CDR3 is TGTGCCAGCAGTTTAAACCCTAGGGATCAGCCCCAGCATTTT.

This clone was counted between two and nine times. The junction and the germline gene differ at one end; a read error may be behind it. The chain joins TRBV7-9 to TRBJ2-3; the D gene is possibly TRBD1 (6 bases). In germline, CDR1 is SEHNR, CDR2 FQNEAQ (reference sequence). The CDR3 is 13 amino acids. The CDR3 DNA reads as TGCGCCAGCAGCCTGCGGACAGCAGATACGCAGTATTTT. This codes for CASSLRTADTQYF. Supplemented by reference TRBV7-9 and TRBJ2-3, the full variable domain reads DTGVSQNPRHKITKRGQNVTFRCDPISEHNRLYWYRQTLGQGPEFLTYFQNEAQLEKSRLLSDRFSAERPKGSFSTLEIQRTEQGDSAMYLCASSLRTADTQYFGPGTRLTVL.

The CDR3 region is CASSDVRTVRFYEQYF. The CDR3 nucleotides read TGTGCCAGCAGTGACGTACGGACTGTGAGGTTCTACGAGCAGTACTTC. The rearrangement links TRBV6-4 to TRBJ2-7; D might be TRBD2 (5 bases). The CDR3 consists of 16 residues. Germline CDR1 is MRHNA and CDR2 is SNTAGT. Between the trimmed V and J ends, which lost 2 bases and 3 bases, there was a span of 17 bases.

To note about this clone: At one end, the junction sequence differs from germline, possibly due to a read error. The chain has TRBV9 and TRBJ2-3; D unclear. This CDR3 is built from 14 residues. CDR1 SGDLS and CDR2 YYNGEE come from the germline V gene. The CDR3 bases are TGTGCCAACAGCGTAGGCCCTGCGCCAGATACGCAGTATTTT. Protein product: CANSVGPAPDTQYF.

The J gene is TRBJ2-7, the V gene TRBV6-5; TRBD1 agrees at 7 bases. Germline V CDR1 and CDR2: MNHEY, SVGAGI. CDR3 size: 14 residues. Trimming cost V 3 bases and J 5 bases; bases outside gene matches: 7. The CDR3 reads CASSYLDRAHEQYF. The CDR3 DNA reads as TGTGCCAGCAGTTATCTCGACAGGGCTCACGAGCAGTACTTC.

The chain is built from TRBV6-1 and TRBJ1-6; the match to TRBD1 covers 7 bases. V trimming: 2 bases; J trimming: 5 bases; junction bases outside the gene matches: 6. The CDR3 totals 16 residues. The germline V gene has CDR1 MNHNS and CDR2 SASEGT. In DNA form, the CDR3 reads TGTGCCAGCAGTGAATATGCAGGGGGGAATAATTCACCCCTCCACTTT. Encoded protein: CASSEYAGGNNSPLHF.

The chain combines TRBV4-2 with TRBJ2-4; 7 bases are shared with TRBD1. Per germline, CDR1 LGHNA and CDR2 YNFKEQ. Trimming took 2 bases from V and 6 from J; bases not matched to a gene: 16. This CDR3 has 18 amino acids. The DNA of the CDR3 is TGTGCCAGCAGCCAACCCCTTTATAATACAGGGGAAGGAAACATTCAGTACTTC. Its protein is CASSQPLYNTGEGNIQYF.

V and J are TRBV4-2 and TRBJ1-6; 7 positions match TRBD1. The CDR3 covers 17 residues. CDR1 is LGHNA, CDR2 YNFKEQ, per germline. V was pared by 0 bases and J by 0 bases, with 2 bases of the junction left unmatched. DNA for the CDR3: TGTGCCAGCAGCCAAGAGGGACAGAGCTCCTATAATTCACCCCTCCACTTT. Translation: CASSQEGQSSYNSPLHF.

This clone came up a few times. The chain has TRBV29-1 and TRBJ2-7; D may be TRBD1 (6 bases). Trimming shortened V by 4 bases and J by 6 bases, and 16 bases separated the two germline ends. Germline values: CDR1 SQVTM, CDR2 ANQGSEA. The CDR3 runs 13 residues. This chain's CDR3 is CSVGAGEGREQYF. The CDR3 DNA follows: TGCAGCGTTGGGGCAGGGGAAGGCCGCGAGCAGTACTTC.

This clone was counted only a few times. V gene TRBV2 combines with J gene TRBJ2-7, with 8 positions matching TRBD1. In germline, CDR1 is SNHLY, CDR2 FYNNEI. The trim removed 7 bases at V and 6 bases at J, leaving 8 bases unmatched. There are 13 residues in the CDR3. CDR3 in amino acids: CASNRAGGFEQYF. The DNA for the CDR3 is TGTGCCAGCAATAGGGCAGGGGGCTTCGAGCAGTACTTC.

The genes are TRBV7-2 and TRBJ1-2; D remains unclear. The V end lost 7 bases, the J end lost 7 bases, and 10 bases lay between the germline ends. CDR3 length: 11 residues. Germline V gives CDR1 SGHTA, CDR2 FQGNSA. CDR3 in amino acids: CASTRLGGYTF. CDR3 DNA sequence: TGTGCCAGCACCCGTCTTGGTGGCTACACCTTC. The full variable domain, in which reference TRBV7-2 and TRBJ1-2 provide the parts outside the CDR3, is GAGVSQSPSNKVTEKGKDVELRCDPISGHTALYWYRQSLGQGLEFLIYFQGNSAPDKSGLPSDRFSAERTGGSVSTLTIQRTQQEDSAVYLCASTRLGGYTFGSGTRLTVV.

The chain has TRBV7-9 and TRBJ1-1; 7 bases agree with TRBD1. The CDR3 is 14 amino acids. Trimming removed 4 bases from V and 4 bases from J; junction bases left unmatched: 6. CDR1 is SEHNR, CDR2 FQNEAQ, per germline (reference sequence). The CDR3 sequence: CASSSLQGTTEAFF. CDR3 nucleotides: TGTGCCAGCAGCTCCCTACAGGGGACCACTGAAGCTTTCTTT.

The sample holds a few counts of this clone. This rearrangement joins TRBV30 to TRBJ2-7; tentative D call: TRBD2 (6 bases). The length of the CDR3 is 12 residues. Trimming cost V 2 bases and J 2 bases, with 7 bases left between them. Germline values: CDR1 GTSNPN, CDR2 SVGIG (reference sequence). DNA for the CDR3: TGTGCCTGGAGTAGGGAGGCCTACGAGCAGTACTTC. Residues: CAWSREAYEQYF.

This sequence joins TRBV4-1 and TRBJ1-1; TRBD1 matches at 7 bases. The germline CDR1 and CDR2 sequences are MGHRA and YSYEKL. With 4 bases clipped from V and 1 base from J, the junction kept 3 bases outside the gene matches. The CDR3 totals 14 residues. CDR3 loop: CASSPQGWNTEAFF. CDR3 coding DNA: TGCGCCAGCAGCCCACAGGGGTGGAACACTGAAGCTTTCTTT.

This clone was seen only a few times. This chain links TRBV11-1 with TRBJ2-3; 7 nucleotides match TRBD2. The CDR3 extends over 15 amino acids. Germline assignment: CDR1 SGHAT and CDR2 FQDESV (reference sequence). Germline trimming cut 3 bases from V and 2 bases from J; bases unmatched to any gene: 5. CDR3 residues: CASSFQGLVTDTQYF. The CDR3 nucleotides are TGTGCCAGCAGCTTTCAAGGACTAGTCACAGATACGCAGTATTTT. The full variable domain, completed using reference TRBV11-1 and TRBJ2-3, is EAEVAQSPRYKITEKSQAVAFWCDPISGHATLYWYRQILGQGPELLVQFQDESVVDDSQLPKDRFSAERLKGVDSTLKIQPAELGDSAMYLCASSFQGLVTDTQYFGPGTRLTVL.